This is a list of T cell receptor beta chains from one sample in a study of siplizumab effects on memory and regulatory T cells. Produced via immunoSEQ multiplex PCR; TCRdb's table is partial and in-frame only. The sample lists 100,000 to 120,000 clones, roughly 92% seen once, with approximately 1.2% in the top ten. Material: CD4+ T cells sorted from blood. These TCRs come from a human donor in good health. The CDR3 runs from the conserved cysteine through the conserved F or W. A D gene is named only where the DNA matches it firmly. Not all rows give a size; the values are once, few, many and, for expanded clones, a class.

j_call clone_size d_call v_call cdr3_nt cdr3_aa
TRBJ2-7 once NA TRBV9 TGTGCCAGCAGCTCACGAGGCCTATCAGGGACCGCCAACGAGCAGTACTTC CASSSRGLSGTANEQYF
TRBJ2-1 NA TRBD2 TRBV7-9 TGTGCCAGCAGCACCGGGGGGGACTACAATGAGCAGTTCTTC CASSTGGDYNEQFF
TRBJ2-2 NA NA TRBV29-1 TGCAGCGTAGTCCGGAACACCGGGGAGCTGTTTTTT CSVVRNTGELFF
TRBJ1-1 NA NA TRBV5-1 TGCGCCAGCAGCTTCAGCTGGAACACTGAAGCTTTCTTT CASSFSWNTEAFF
TRBJ1-5 NA TRBD1 TRBV5-1 TGCGCCAGCAGCCCCACCGGGACAGGGGGCAATCAGCCCCAGCATTTT CASSPTGTGGNQPQHF
TRBJ2-5 NA NA TRBV5-6 TGTGCCAGCAGCTTGGGGAGGGGGCCAGAGACCCAGTACTTC CASSLGRGPETQYF
TRBJ2-5 NA NA TRBV7-9 TGTGCCAGCAGCTTAGCCTACGCAGCCCAGTACTTC CASSLAYAAQYF
TRBJ1-1 NA NA TRBV7-8 TGTGCCAGCAGCCCGGAGACAGTTGTGAACACTGAAGCTTTCTTT CASSPETVVNTEAFF
TRBJ1-2 NA NA TRBV6-6 TGTGCCAGCAGTCCCGAGCATGGCTACACCTTC CASSPEHGYTF
TRBJ1-1 NA TRBD1 TRBV5-6 TGTGCCAGCAGCCCTAATACCGGGACAGGGAGTACTGAAGCTTTCTTT CASSPNTGTGSTEAFF
TRBJ2-7 NA TRBD2 TRBV10-2 TGCGCCAGCAGTGGGGGACTAGCGGGGTCCTACGAGCAGTACTTC CASSGGLAGSYEQYF
TRBJ2-5 NA NA TRBV19 TGTGCCAGTAGTACATGGCCGGCCCAAGAGACCCAGTACTTC CASSTWPAQETQYF
TRBJ1-1 NA NA TRBV2 TGTGCCAGCACCTTAGGGTGGACGATGAACACTGAAGCTTTCTTT CASTLGWTMNTEAFF
TRBJ1-1 NA TRBD1 TRBV5-1 TGCGCCAGCAGCATAACCGGGACAGGGGGCACTGAAGCTTTCTTT CASSITGTGGTEAFF
TRBJ2-3 NA NA TRBV5-1 TGCGCCAGCAGCTTGGCACATCTTGCAGATACGCAGTATTTT CASSLAHLADTQYF
TRBJ2-7 once TRBD2 TRBV5-4 TGTGCCAGCAGCGAGACTAGCATCCCCTACGAGCAGTACTTC CASSETSIPYEQYF
TRBJ2-7 NA NA TRBV5-1 TGCGCCAGCAGCTCGGGACTCTTGAGCTCCTACGAGCAGTACTTC CASSSGLLSSYEQYF
TRBJ1-4 once NA TRBV6-6 TGTGCCAGCAGAAGGAACAACAACTCTAGGGAAAAACTGTTTTTT CASRRNNNSREKLFF
TRBJ1-1 NA NA TRBV7-8 TGTGCCAGCAGCTGGGCCGACACGGGTGGTGATGCTTTCTTT CASSWADTGGDAFF
TRBJ2-6 NA NA TRBV9 TGTGCCAGCAGCGCGGGGATTTCTGGGGCCAACGTCCTGACTTTC CASSAGISGANVLTF
TRBJ2-5 NA TRBD2 TRBV5-1 TGCGCCAGCAGCTTAGCGGGGGTCCAAGAGACCCAGTACTTC CASSLAGVQETQYF
TRBJ2-5 NA TRBD2 TRBV5-4 TGTGCCAGCAGCGGGGCTAGCGGGGCCAGCGGGACCCAGTACTTC CASSGASGASGTQYF
TRBJ2-2 NA TRBD1 TRBV5-1 TGCGCCAGCGCCGGGACAGGGAACACCGGGGAGCTGTTTTTT CASAGTGNTGELFF
TRBJ2-7 NA NA TRBV6-5 TGTGCCAGCAAGACACAGGCTGGGGAGTACTTC CASKTQAGEYF
TRBJ1-5 NA NA TRBV27 TGTGCCAGCAGTTTGGTATTCGGACTTGTTCAGCATTTT CASSLVFGLVQHF
TRBJ2-3 NA NA TRBV10-3 TGTGCCATCCGAGTCAGCGGAACTAGCACAGATACGCAGTATTTT CAIRVSGTSTDTQYF
TRBJ2-6 NA NA TRBV2 TGTGCCAGCAGTGAAACTGGGGCCAACGTCCTGACTTTC CASSETGANVLTF
TRBJ2-2 NA NA TRBV4-2 TGTGCCAGCAGCTTATTGATGGAGCTGTTTTTT CASSLLMELFF
TRBJ2-5 once NA TRBV10-2 TGCGCCAGCAGTGAGGAGGGCCAAGAGACCCAGTACTTC CASSEEGQETQYF
TRBJ2-3 once TRBD2 TRBV2 TGTGCCAGCAGTGTACTAGCGGGCACAGATACGCAGTATTTT CASSVLAGTDTQYF
TRBJ1-3 NA NA TRBV25-1 TGTGCCAGCAGCCTACAGGGAGCTGGAAACACCATATATTTT CASSLQGAGNTIYF
TRBJ1-1 NA NA TRBV7-9 TGTGCCAGCAGCAAGAGTGTCGCTGAAGCTTTCTTT CASSKSVAEAFF
TRBJ1-5 few NA TRBV19 TGTGCCAGTAGTATAGATTCTGGGCTAGCCCAGCATTTT CASSIDSGLAQHF
TRBJ1-6 NA NA TRBV5-6 TGTGCCAGCAGCTTGTCGGCAGGGCAGGGCCATAATTCACCCCTCCACTTT CASSLSAGQGHNSPLHF
TRBJ2-3 NA NA TRBV5-1 TGCGCCAGCAGCTTGGGGGCTAGCGAAAGCACAGATACGCAGTATTTT CASSLGASESTDTQYF
TRBJ2-7 NA TRBD2 TRBV19 TGTGCCAGCCGGTACGCGGGAGGCTACGAGCAGTACTTC CASRYAGGYEQYF
TRBJ2-3 NA TRBD1 TRBV5-1 TGCGCCAGCAGCCCGGGACAGGGGGTACTAAAATACAACACAGATACGCAGTATTTT CASSPGQGVLKYNTDTQYF
TRBJ1-3 once TRBD1 TRBV7-2 TGTGCCAGCAGCCCGGGACAGACGTTTAGAAACACCATATATTTT CASSPGQTFRNTIYF
TRBJ2-7 NA NA TRBV5-1 TGCGCCAGCAGCTTGCATATGCCCTCGGAAGCCTACGAGCAGTACTTC CASSLHMPSEAYEQYF
TRBJ2-1 NA NA TRBV4-1 TGCGCCAGCAGTCAAGAAAACAGGGTCAGAGGTAATGAGCAGTTCTTC CASSQENRVRGNEQFF
TRBJ2-5 NA NA TRBV9 TGTGCCAGCAGCGGACGCTCGGCAGCTAGGCAAGAGACCCAGTACTTC CASSGRSAARQETQYF
TRBJ2-5 NA TRBD2 TRBV30 TGTGCCGGGGGGGTCAGGCGGGAGACCCAGTACTTC CAGGVRRETQYF
TRBJ2-5 NA TRBD2 TRBV18 TGTGCCAGCTCACCGGCTAGCGGTCTCCAAGAGACCCAGTACTTC CASSPASGLQETQYF
TRBJ1-3 NA TRBD1 TRBV11-2 TGTGCCAGCAGCTTAATACAGGGGCCAAACACCATATATTTT CASSLIQGPNTIYF
TRBJ1-2 few NA TRBV20-1 TGCAGTGCCCAAGGGGACACCTTC CSAQGDTF
TRBJ2-1 NA TRBD2 TRBV5-1 TGCGCCAGCAGGAAGGGCCTGGGGGAGGGCCTTTACAATGAGCAGTTCTTC CASRKGLGEGLYNEQFF
TRBJ2-3 NA TRBD2 TRBV6-6 TGTGCCAGCACCCCAGCGGGACCCCGAGATACGCAGTATTTT CASTPAGPRDTQYF
TRBJ2-5 NA TRBD2 TRBV5-1 TGCGCCAGCAGCTTGGGGTCTAAGCGGGGGAAGGAGACCCAGTACTTC CASSLGSKRGKETQYF
TRBJ2-7 NA NA TRBV28 TGTGCCAGCAGTCAACACGGGGGTATCTCCTACGAGCAGTACTTC CASSQHGGISYEQYF
TRBJ2-7 NA NA TRBV6-1 TGTGCCAGCGATGAGAGGGCGAGGGGTATGCGCGAGCAGTACTTC CASDERARGMREQYF
TRBJ2-7 few NA TRBV9 TGTGCCAGCAGCGTAGATCTGGGAACCTACGAGCAGTACTTC CASSVDLGTYEQYF
TRBJ1-3 NA NA TRBV5-1 TGCGCCAGCAGCTTGGCCACACGGGACTTCGTCGTTGAAAACACCATATATTTT CASSLATRDFVVENTIYF
TRBJ1-5 NA NA TRBV6-4 TGTGCCAGCAGTACCTTCGAGAGTTACTTCAATCAGCCCCAGCATTTT CASSTFESYFNQPQHF
TRBJ2-3 NA NA TRBV7-2 TGTGCCAGCAGCCCCCATTCGGGCACAGATACGCAGTATTTT CASSPHSGTDTQYF
TRBJ2-1 NA NA TRBV2 TGTGCCAGCAACAGGGCGGGCTACAATGAGCAGTTCTTC CASNRAGYNEQFF